Here is one T cell receptor (beta chain) with its context. The method was immunoSEQ multiplex PCR; TCRdb's version includes in-frame clones alone and lacks a portion of them. This sample has under 110,000 clones; 96% occur once, and the top ten carry 0.21%. The data stem from a study of technical replicates of blood from several donors. CDR1 and CDR2 (germline): SEHNR, FQNEAQ (reference sequence). CDR3 size: 15 residues. V was shortened by 2 bases and J by 6 bases, with 16 bases between the two germline ends. The V call is TRBV7-9, the J call TRBJ1-1; TRBD1 might be the D (5 bases). The sequencing input was T cells isolated from PBMCs. The clonotype was recovered from a human donor in good health. The CDR3 is CASSLSMTVGAEAFF. CDR3 in DNA: TGTGCCAGCAGCTTATCTATGACAGTAGGGGCTGAAGCTTTCTTT.